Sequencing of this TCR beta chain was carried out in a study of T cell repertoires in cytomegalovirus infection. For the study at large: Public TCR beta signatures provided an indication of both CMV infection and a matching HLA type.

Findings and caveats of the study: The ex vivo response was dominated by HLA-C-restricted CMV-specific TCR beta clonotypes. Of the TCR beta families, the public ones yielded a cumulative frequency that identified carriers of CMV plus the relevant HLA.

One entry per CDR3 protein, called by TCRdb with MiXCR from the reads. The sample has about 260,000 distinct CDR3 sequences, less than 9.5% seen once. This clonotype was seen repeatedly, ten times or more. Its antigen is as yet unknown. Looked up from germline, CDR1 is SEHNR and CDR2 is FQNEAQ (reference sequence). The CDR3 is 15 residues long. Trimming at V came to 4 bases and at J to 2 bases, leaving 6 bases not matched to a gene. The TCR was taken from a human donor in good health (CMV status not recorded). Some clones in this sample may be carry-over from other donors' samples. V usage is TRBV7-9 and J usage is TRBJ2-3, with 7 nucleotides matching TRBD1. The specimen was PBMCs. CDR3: CASSSWGQPTDTQYF. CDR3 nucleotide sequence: TGTGCCAGCAGCTCATGGGGACAGCCCACAGATACGCAGTATTTT.